A single T cell receptor (beta chain) is shown here with its context. What it recognizes is unknown. TRB was amplified from around 0.25 ug of peripheral blood genomic DNA per sample. TRB rearrangements were amplified by touch-down multiplex PCR with mixed TRB-A/B primers. TCRdb reprocessed the multiplex PCR reads, keeping one entry per CDR3 protein, no DNA. The sample totals some 7,000 distinct CDR3 sequences. The sample originates from a study of T cell clusters in autoimmune cytopenias. Study-level results: Physiological T cell clusters of healthy donors were apparently absent in primary autoimmune cytopenia patients. TRB repertoire shifts in secondary cytopenia and chronic lymphocytic leukemia mostly reflected lymphoma, not autoimmunity.

Germline CDR1 is MNHEY and CDR2 is SVGAGI. CDR3 length: 14 residues. These records were also assigned to another study, of T cell repertoires in aging, cancer and after chemotherapy. That paper adds: The whole study produced a dataset of roughly 8.8 million TCR reads.

The chain links TRBV6-5 to TRBJ1-6. The specimen sequenced was peripheral blood. The TCR comes from a human donor in good health. CDR3 sequence reads: CASSSGPYNSPLHF.